This TCR beta chain appears in the sequencing data of a study of blood T cell repertoires in COVID-19. Study-wide context: Italy, Spain and the United States were the sources of the convalescent and acute COVID-19 samples. PBMCs, B-cell-depleted T cells, or T cells were the source of the cDNA or gDNA that made up the material.

Methods used by the authors: Estimation of nucleated cell counts was performed using reference gene primer amplification. The data were produced by immunoSEQ multiplex PCR, yet TCRdb's version contains in-frame clones alone and is incomplete. V, J and clone size are taken as reported in that table, and D and trimming were inferred from the DNA itself. The table records about 73,000 clones, roughly 83% of them present only once. Trimming removed 6 bases from V and 4 bases from J; junction bases left unmatched: 9. The germline V gene encodes CDR1 SEHNR and CDR2 FQNEAQ (reference sequence). There are 15 residues in the CDR3.

The TCR was taken from a man older than 75 with active or convalescent COVID-19. This chain links TRBV7-9 with TRBJ1-1, with TRBD1 identical over 9 bases. Sequenced material: peripheral blood. This chain's CDR3 is CASRNRDRDGTEAFF. The DNA for the CDR3 is TGTGCCAGCAGGAACAGGGACAGGGATGGCACTGAAGCTTTCTTT.